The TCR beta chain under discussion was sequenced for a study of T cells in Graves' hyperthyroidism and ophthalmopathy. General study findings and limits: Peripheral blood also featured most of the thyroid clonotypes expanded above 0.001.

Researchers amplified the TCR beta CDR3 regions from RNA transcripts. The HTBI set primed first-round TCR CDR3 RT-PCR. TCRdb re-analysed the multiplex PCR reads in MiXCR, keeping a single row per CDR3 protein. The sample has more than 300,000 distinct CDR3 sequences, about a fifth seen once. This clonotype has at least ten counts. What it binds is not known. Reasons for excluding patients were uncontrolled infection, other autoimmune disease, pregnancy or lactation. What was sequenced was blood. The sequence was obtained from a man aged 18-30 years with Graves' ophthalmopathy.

CDR3 in DNA: TGCGCCAGCAGCTTGACGGCGGTCGTTGGCTACACCTTC. As protein: CASSLTAVVGYTF. The chain uses TRBV5-1 and TRBJ1-2, with D uncertain. Germline loops: CDR1 SGHRS, CDR2 YFSETQ. Trimming left V 1 base short and J 7 bases short, with 11 bases between. This CDR3 has 13 amino acids.